These 2 T cell receptor beta chains share one sample of origin, sequenced in a study of PD-L1 blockade in urothelial cancer. Time point described: pretreatment peripheral blood. The repertoire was sequenced with immunoSEQ multiplex PCR; TCRdb's copy has only in-frame clones and lacks some. The sample consists of fewer than 80,000 clones, 81% of them appearing once. The starting material was PBMCs, obtained around atezolizumab (anti-PD-L1) treatment. The source is a man aged 70-80 years with urothelial cancer.

The chain combines TRBV2 with TRBJ1-4; D perhaps matches TRBD1 (5 bases). The V end was cut by 1 base, the J end by 5 bases, with 20 bases between. This CDR3 is built from 18 residues. The germline V gene has CDR1 SNHLY and CDR2 FYNNEI. CDR3 DNA: TGTGCCAGCAGTGAAGTTTTCGTCGACAGAGGACCGAATGAAAAACTGTTTTTT. Translating it yields CASSEVFVDRGPNEKLFF.

This clone was detected only once. The DNA of the CDR3 is TGTGCCATCGGGACAGTCTACAATGAGCAGTTCTTC. Protein: CAIGTVYNEQFF. This chain links TRBV28 with TRBJ2-1; 7 bases align to TRBD1. The CDR3 extends over 12 amino acids. The germline gives CDR1 MDHEN, CDR2 SYDVKM. Trimming at V came to 10 bases and at J to 3 bases, leaving 3 bases not matched to a gene.